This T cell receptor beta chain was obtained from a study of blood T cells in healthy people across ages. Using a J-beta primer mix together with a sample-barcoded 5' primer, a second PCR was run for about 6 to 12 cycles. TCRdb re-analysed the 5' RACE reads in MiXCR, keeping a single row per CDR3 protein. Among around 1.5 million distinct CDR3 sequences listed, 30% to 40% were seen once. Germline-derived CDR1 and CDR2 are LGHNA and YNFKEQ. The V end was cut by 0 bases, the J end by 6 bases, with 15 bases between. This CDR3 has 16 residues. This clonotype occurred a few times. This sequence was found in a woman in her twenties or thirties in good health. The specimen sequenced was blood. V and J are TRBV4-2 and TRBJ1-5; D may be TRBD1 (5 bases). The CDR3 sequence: CASSQEEGPGIQPQHF. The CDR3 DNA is TGTGCCAGCAGCCAAGAAGAGGGACCAGGGATTCAGCCCCAGCATTTT.